A selection of T cell receptor beta chains follows, all from one sample in a study of blood T cell repertoires in COVID-19. Repertoires were generated with immunoSEQ multiplex PCR, while TCRdb's copy carries only in-frame clones and drops some. The repertoire holds just over 15,000 clones, around 82% seen once, with just over 9% in the top ten. The specimen was peripheral blood. All receptors derive from a human donor in a cohort sampled during active COVID-19. CDR3s include the opening cysteine and the closing phenylalanine or tryptophan. D genes are given only for firm matches. Rows may omit the clone size; those that give it use once, few, many or a size class.

v_gene,j_gene,d_gene,abundance,CDR3aa,CDR3nt
TRBV19,TRBJ1-6,.,.,CASSIGAPPSSYNSPLHF,TGTGCCAGTAGTATAGGGGCACCACCGAGCTCCTATAATTCACCCCTCCACTTT
TRBV29-1,TRBJ2-2,TRBD2,.,CSAGRGRGTGELFF,TGCAGCGCCGGGCGGGGGAGAGGGACCGGGGAGCTGTTTTTT
TRBV6-4,TRBJ2-2,.,once,CASSTLAGSNTGELFF,TGTGCCAGCAGCACCCTGGCGGGATCGAACACCGGGGAGCTGTTTTTT
TRBV19,TRBJ2-2,TRBD1,once,CASSSRQGAITGELFF,TGTGCCAGTAGTTCCCGACAGGGGGCTATCACCGGGGAGCTGTTTTTT
TRBV5-1,TRBJ2-2,.,.,CASSLGRVNTGELFF,TGCGCCAGCAGCTTAGGCAGGGTGAACACCGGGGAGCTGTTTTTT
TRBV5-3,TRBJ2-1,TRBD2,few,CARSPGLAGVHEQFF,TGTGCCAGAAGCCCGGGACTAGCGGGAGTTCATGAGCAGTTCTTC
TRBV5-6,TRBJ2-3,TRBD2,once,CASSLEAGVTDTQYF,TGTGCCAGCAGCTTGGAAGCGGGAGTCACAGATACGCAGTATTTT
TRBV20-1,TRBJ1-4,TRBD1,.,CSASWQGATEKLFF,TGCAGTGCTAGTTGGCAGGGGGCCACTGAAAAACTGTTTTTT
TRBV11-3,TRBJ2-7,.,few,CASSLGVQGRYEQYF,TGTGCCAGCAGCTTAGGGGTACAGGGTCGGTACGAGCAGTACTTC
TRBV6-5,TRBJ1-6,TRBD1,.,CASSPDRDSPLHF,TGTGCCAGCAGCCCGGACAGGGATTCACCCCTCCACTTT
TRBV6-4,TRBJ2-7,.,.,CASSVIAAGCIIEQYF,TGTGCCAGCAGTGTCATAGCTGCAGGGTGTATCATCGAGCAGTACTTC
TRBV4-2,TRBJ1-2,TRBD1,.,CASSQVEGQNYGYTF,TGTGCCAGCAGCCAAGTCGAGGGACAGAACTATGGCTACACCTTC
TRBV18,TRBJ2-7,TRBD1,.,CASSPGQGAYEQYF,TGTGCCAGCTCACCAGGACAGGGGGCTTACGAGCAGTACTTC
TRBV24-1,TRBJ2-3,.,.,CATSAAGMDTDTQYF,TGTGCCACCAGTGCGGCAGGGATGGACACAGATACGCAGTATTTT
TRBV3-1/TRBV3-2,TRBJ2-1,.,.,CASSLDRYNEQFF,TGTGCCAGCAGTCTAGACAGGTACAATGAGCAGTTCTTC
TRBV7-8,TRBJ2-7,.,.,CASSLAQGPGYEQYF,TGTGCCAGCAGCTTAGCCCAGGGGCCTGGCTACGAGCAGTACTTC
TRBV19,TRBJ2-7,.,.,CASSINRAPDEQYF,TGTGCCAGTAGTATCAACAGGGCTCCTGACGAGCAGTACTTC
TRBV4-3,TRBJ2-3,TRBD2,.,CASSQEIGRASGSTDTQYF,TGCGCCAGCAGCCAAGAAATTGGGAGAGCTAGCGGTAGCACAGATACGCAGTATTTT
TRBV27,TRBJ2-2,.,.,CASSFSGMNTGELFF,TGTGCCAGCAGTTTCTCCGGGATGAACACCGGGGAGCTGTTTTTT
TRBV11-2,TRBJ1-2,.,.,CASVTGGERYGYTF,TGTGCCAGTGTCACGGGGGGGGAACGCTATGGCTACACCTTC
TRBV28,TRBJ1-5,TRBD1,.,CASSTGTGILSNQPQHF,TGTGCCAGCAGTACCGGGACAGGGATACTCAGCAATCAGCCCCAGCATTTT
TRBV7-3,TRBJ2-7,TRBD2,.,CASSPGGTSDEQYF,TGTGCCAGCAGCCCGGGGGGGACAAGCGACGAGCAGTACTTC
TRBV7-9,TRBJ1-2,TRBD1,.,CASSTTGGATIYGYTF,TGTGCCAGCAGCACAACAGGGGGCGCGACAATCTATGGCTACACCTTC
TRBV18,TRBJ2-5,TRBD1,.,CASSPRTGGGETQYF,TGTGCCAGCTCACCACGAACAGGGGGTGGAGAGACCCAGTACTTC
TRBV7-2,TRBJ2-7,.,.,CASSPVSDEQYF,TGTGCCAGCAGCCCTGTTAGTGACGAGCAGTACTTC
TRBV18,TRBJ2-5,.,.,CASSPPTFETQYF,TGTGCCAGCTCACCACCGACTTTTGAGACCCAGTACTTC